These T cell receptor beta chains were read from a single sample in a study of regulatory T cells in long-lasting Graves disease. Each CDR3 protein gets one entry after TCRdb re-called the multiplex PCR reads with MiXCR. The repertoire includes about 560,000 distinct CDR3 sequences, about 16% of them detected once, and 12% sits in the top ten. The same sample was also studied in work on T cells in Graves' hyperthyroidism and ophthalmopathy.

The sample was peripheral blood mononuclear cells (PBMCs), taken at new diagnosis, from a patient treated with antithyroid drugs. The origin of the receptors is a man between 18 and 29 years old with Graves disease. Both conserved end residues are part of each CDR3. D genes are given only for firm matches. For some rows the clone size is stated as once, few or many, or as a class when expanded; others skip it.

cdr3_aa cdr3_nt j_call d_call clone_size cdr3_length v_call
CSARDLLVAGVLNEQFF TGCAGTGCTAGAGACCTACTAGTGGCGGGAGTGTTGAATGAGCAGTTCTTC TRBJ2-1 TRBD2 many 17 TRBV20-1
CASSESVRAGGPSNEQFF TGCGCCAGCAGTGAGTCGGTTAGAGCGGGAGGGCCCTCCAATGAGCAGTTCTTC TRBJ2-1 TRBD2 NA 18 TRBV10-1
CSASPTTGIDGYTF TGCAGTGCTAGCCCCACTACAGGGATCGATGGCTACACCTTC TRBJ1-2 NA NA 14 TRBV20-1
CASSSGLTGELFF TGTGCCAGCAGTTCGGGCCTCACCGGGGAGCTGTTTTTT TRBJ2-2 NA NA 13 TRBV28
CASTSNREGLNQPQHF TGTGCCAGCACCTCGAACAGGGAGGGATTGAACCAGCCCCAGCATTTT TRBJ1-5 NA NA 16 TRBV7-9
CASSSGLARTLKETQYF TGTGCCAGCAGCTCTGGACTAGCGCGTACCCTAAAAGAGACCCAGTACTTC TRBJ2-5 TRBD2 many 17 TRBV7-2
CASSRQTVNTEAFF TGTGCCAGCAGCCGACAGACAGTGAACACTGAAGCTTTCTTT TRBJ1-1 NA NA 14 TRBV9
CASSRGSGVSYNEQFF TGCGCCAGCAGCCGAGGTAGCGGGGTAAGCTACAATGAGCAGTTCTTC TRBJ2-1 TRBD2 NA 16 TRBV4-1
CASSLKGGNTIYF TGTGCCAGCAGCTTAAAGGGTGGAAACACCATATATTTT TRBJ1-3 NA NA 13 TRBV2
CASSHPGLPTRGAGELFF TGTGCCAGCAGCCACCCGGGACTTCCAACCCGGGGCGCCGGGGAGCTGTTTTTT TRBJ2-2 NA many 18 TRBV3-1
CSVATGSYEQYF TGCAGCGTCGCAACAGGGTCCTACGAGCAGTACTTC TRBJ2-7 NA few 12 TRBV29-1
CASSYWGNTGELFF TGTGCCAGCAGTTACTGGGGTAACACCGGGGAGCTGTTTTTT TRBJ2-2 NA many 14 TRBV6-5
CASSLTRSGRGREFF TGTGCCAGCAGCTTGACTAGATCCGGTAGAGGCAGGGAGTTCTTC TRBJ2-1 NA many 15 TRBV7-2
CASSPAPAGGGEKLFF TGCGCCAGCAGCCCCGCCCCGGCAGGGGGTGGTGAAAAACTGTTTTTT TRBJ1-4 TRBD1 NA 16 TRBV5-1
CSVIQGTDTQYF TGCAGCGTTATACAGGGAACAGATACGCAGTATTTT TRBJ2-3 NA many 12 TRBV29-1
CATGTSGYEQYF TGTGCCACCGGGACTAGCGGCTACGAGCAGTACTTC TRBJ2-7 TRBD2 many 12 TRBV2
CASSSRWRERETQYF TGTGCCAGCAGTTCCCGATGGCGGGAGAGAGAGACCCAGTACTTC TRBJ2-5 TRBD2 many 15 TRBV27
CSARSGGGGTEAFF TGCAGTGCTAGAAGCGGGGGCGGGGGGACTGAAGCTTTCTTT TRBJ1-1 NA NA 14 TRBV20-1
CATSRPGGVRTSGANVLTF TGTGCCACCAGCAGACCCGGGGGGGTCAGGACATCTGGGGCCAACGTCCTGACTTTC TRBJ2-6 TRBD2 NA 19 TRBV15
CSAPTQGGYNSPLHF TGCAGTGCTCCAACACAGGGGGGCTATAATTCACCCCTCCACTTT TRBJ1-6 TRBD1 NA 15 TRBV20-1
CSAREGNREPFF TGCAGTGCTAGAGAGGGGAATAGGGAACCTTTCTTT TRBJ1-1 NA NA 12 TRBV20-1
CASSPGTGGTDTQYF TGTGCCAGCAGTCCAGGGACAGGGGGCACAGATACGCAGTATTTT TRBJ2-3 TRBD1 many 15 TRBV27
CASSLSSGTGGHEQFF TGTGCCAGCAGTTTATCTTCCGGGACAGGGGGCCATGAGCAGTTCTTC TRBJ2-1 TRBD1 few 16 TRBV27
CSATWGAGGHSAQYF TGCAGTGCTACATGGGGGGCGGGAGGTCATTCGGCCCAGTACTTC TRBJ2-5 TRBD2 many 15 TRBV20-1
CASTAGGGSQETQYF TGTGCCAGCACCGCGGGAGGCGGATCCCAAGAGACCCAGTACTTC TRBJ2-5 TRBD2 many 15 TRBV6-1
CAWGPTASYEQYF TGTGCCTGGGGGCCCACAGCCTCCTACGAGCAGTACTTC TRBJ2-7 NA few 13 TRBV30
CASSQERGGPRGRGNTIYF TGTGCCAGCAGCCAAGAGAGGGGGGGCCCCAGAGGCCGTGGAAACACCATATATTTT TRBJ1-3 NA NA 19 TRBV14
CSVEDVRAGGLFDTQYF TGCAGCGTTGAAGATGTACGAGCGGGAGGGTTGTTCGATACGCAGTATTTT TRBJ2-3 TRBD2 once 17 TRBV29-1
CASSSQKTSGSGADTQYF TGTGCCAGCAGCTCCCAGAAGACTAGCGGGAGTGGGGCAGATACGCAGTATTTT TRBJ2-3 TRBD2 many 18 TRBV7-9
CASSDPGSWRETQYF TGTGCCAGCAGTGACCCCGGGTCCTGGAGAGAGACCCAGTACTTC TRBJ2-5 NA many 15 TRBV2
CASSLVSGRYEQYF TGTGCCAGCAGTTTAGTCTCCGGGAGATACGAGCAGTACTTC TRBJ2-7 NA many 14 TRBV12-3/TRBV12-4
CASMWTGGAYEQYF TGTGCCAGCATGTGGACAGGGGGCGCGTACGAGCAGTACTTC TRBJ2-7 TRBD1 many 14 TRBV6-2/TRBV6-3
CASSFGLAGPYEQYF TGTGCCAGCAGCTTCGGACTAGCGGGCCCCTACGAGCAGTACTTC TRBJ2-7 TRBD2 NA 15 TRBV14
CASSVTRDYFKETQYF TGTGCCAGCAGTGTAACCCGGGACTACTTTAAAGAGACCCAGTACTTC TRBJ2-5 TRBD2 many 16 TRBV28
CASHPGLAGGVQETQYF TGTGCCAGCCATCCGGGACTAGCGGGAGGGGTGCAAGAGACCCAGTACTTC TRBJ2-5 TRBD2 many 17 TRBV28
CASTGQGTYSPLHF TGTGCCAGCACCGGACAGGGGACCTATTCACCCCTCCACTTT TRBJ1-6 TRBD1 many 14 TRBV6-1
CASSLGRQGSADTQYF TGCGCCAGCAGCTTGGGTCGACAGGGGTCCGCAGATACGCAGTATTTT TRBJ2-3 TRBD1 NA 16 TRBV5-1
CASSWRLSYNEQFF TGTGCCAGCAGTTGGCGGTTGTCCTACAATGAGCAGTTCTTC TRBJ2-1 NA many 14 TRBV12-3/TRBV12-4
CSAGPWEGQTNEKLFF TGCAGTGCGGGGCCATGGGAGGGCCAAACTAATGAAAAACTGTTTTTT TRBJ1-4 NA NA 16 TRBV20-1
CASSFVLGAKNIQYF TGTGCCAGCAGCTTTGTTCTGGGGGCCAAAAACATTCAGTACTTC TRBJ2-4 NA many 15 TRBV7-8
CASTGLAGGNTGELFF TGCGCCAGCACCGGACTAGCGGGAGGTAACACCGGGGAGCTGTTTTTT TRBJ2-2 TRBD2 many 16 TRBV5-1
CSVEAGWRKNEQYF TGCAGCGTTGAAGCAGGGTGGCGGAAAAACGAGCAGTACTTC TRBJ2-7 NA few 14 TRBV29-1
CASSLGGHEAFF TGTGCCAGCAGCTTGGGGGGGCATGAAGCTTTCTTT TRBJ1-1 NA many 12 TRBV5-6
CASTRGRIDNEQFF TGTGCCAGCACCCGGGGGAGGATCGACAATGAGCAGTTCTTC TRBJ2-1 NA many 14 TRBV12-3/TRBV12-4